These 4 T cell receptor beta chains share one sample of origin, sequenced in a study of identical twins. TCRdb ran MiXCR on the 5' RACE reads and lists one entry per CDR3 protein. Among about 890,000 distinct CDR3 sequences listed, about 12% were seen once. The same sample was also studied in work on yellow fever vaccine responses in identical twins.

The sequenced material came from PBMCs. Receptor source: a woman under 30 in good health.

Here the CDR3 reads CAISSSAGVEETQYF. The CDR3 DNA follows: TGTGCCATCAGTTCCTCTGCGGGGGTAGAAGAGACCCAGTACTTC. The chain links TRBV10-3 to TRBJ2-5; 7 bases are a match to TRBD2. The CDR3 spans 15 residues. Germline V lookup: CDR1 ENHRY, CDR2 SYGVKD. V trimming: 5 bases; J trimming: 3 bases; junction bases outside the gene matches: 9.

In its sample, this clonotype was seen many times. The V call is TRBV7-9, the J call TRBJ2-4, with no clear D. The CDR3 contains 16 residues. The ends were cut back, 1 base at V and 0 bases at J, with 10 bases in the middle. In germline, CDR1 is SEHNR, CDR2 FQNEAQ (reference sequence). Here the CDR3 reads CASSLGSALAKNIQYF. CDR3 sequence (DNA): TGTGCCAGCAGCTTAGGTTCAGCTCTAGCCAAAAACATTCAGTACTTC.

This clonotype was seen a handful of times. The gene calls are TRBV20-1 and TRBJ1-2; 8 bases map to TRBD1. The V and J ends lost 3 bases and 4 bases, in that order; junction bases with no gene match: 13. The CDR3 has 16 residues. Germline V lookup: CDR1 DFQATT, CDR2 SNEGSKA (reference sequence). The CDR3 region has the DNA TGCAGTGCTAGGAGCACCCGGAAGGACAGGGCCTATGGCTACACCTTC. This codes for CSARSTRKDRAYGYTF.

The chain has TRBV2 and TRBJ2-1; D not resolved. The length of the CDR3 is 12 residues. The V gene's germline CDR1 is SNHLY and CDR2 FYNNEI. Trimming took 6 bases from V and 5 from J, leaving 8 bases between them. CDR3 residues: CASRVTNNEQFF. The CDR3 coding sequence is TGTGCCAGCAGGGTAACTAACAATGAGCAGTTCTTC.